The T cell receptor (beta chain) described here comes from a study of blood T cell repertoires in COVID-19. CDR3 length: 14 residues. V was pared by 4 bases and J by 6 bases, with 17 bases between. CDR1 is SGHRS, CDR2 YFSETQ, per germline. The age range of participants was 18 to 89 years, with residence in about 25 US areas. As originally analysed: Amplifying reference gene primers gave estimates of nucleated cell counts. Assay used: immunoSEQ multiplex PCR; TCRdb lists only in-frame clones, some missing. V and J calls and clone size are those listed in that table; D and trimming were worked out from the DNA. The table records roughly 150,000 clones, roughly 80% of them present only once.

The J gene is TRBJ2-7, the V gene TRBV5-1; D possibly corresponds to TRBD1 (5 bases). The sequenced sample was PBMCs or T cells enriched from blood (not recorded which). This receptor was identified in an older woman who had recovered from COVID-19. In nucleotides, the CDR3 is TGCGCCAGCAGCCCTAGACAGCAACCTGGCGAGCAGTACTTC. Protein sequence: CASSPRQQPGEQYF.